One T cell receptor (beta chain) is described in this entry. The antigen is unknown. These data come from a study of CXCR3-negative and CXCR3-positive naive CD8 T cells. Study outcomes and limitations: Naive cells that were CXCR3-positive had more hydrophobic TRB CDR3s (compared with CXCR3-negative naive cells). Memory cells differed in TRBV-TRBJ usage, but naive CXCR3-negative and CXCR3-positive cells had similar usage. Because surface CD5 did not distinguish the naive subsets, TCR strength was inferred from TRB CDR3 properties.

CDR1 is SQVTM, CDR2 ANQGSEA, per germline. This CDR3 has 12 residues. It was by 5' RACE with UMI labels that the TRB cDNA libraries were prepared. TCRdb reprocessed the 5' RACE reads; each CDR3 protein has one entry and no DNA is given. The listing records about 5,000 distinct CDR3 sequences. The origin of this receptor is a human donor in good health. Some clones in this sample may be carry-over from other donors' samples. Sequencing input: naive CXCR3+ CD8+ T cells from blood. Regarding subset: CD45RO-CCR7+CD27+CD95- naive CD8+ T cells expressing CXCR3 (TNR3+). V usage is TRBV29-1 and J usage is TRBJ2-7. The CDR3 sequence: CSVGVSIWEQYF.